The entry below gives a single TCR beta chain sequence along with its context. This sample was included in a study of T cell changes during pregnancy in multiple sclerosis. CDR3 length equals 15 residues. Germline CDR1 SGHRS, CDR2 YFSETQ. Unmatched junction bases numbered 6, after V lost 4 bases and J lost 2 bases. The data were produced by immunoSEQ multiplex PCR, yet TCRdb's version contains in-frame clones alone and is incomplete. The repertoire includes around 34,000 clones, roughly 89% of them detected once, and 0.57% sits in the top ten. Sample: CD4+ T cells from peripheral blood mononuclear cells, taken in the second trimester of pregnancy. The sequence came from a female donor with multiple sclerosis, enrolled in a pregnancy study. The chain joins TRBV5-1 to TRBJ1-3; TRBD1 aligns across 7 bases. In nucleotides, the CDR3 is TGCGCCAGCAGCGTGACAGGGACTCCTGGAAACACCATATATTTT. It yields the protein CASSVTGTPGNTIYF.